The rows below give T cell receptor beta chains drawn from one sample of a study of shared T cell receptors in the human thymus. Libraries were prepared by immunoSEQ multiplex PCR; TCRdb keeps only in-frame clonotypes and omits some of them. The sample lists about 660,000 clones, 87% occurring once. These records were also assigned to another study, of human thymus T cells.

Sample: thymocytes. The receptor source for this set is a boy under three years old with a congenital heart defect. CDR3s include the opening cysteine and the closing phenylalanine or tryptophan. Fields, in order: V gene, clone size, J gene, D gene, CDR3 DNA, CDR3 protein. D genes are given only for firm matches. Rows give clone size only sometimes, using once, few, many, or a class for an expanded clone.

TRBV29-1	.	TRBJ2-1	TRBD2	TGCAGCGAGAGTCTAGCGGGAGGGCCGCACGAGCAGTTCTTC	CSESLAGGPHEQFF
TRBV9	.	TRBJ1-6	.	TGTGCCAGCAGTTCGACAGGACAGAGCTCCTATAATTCACCCCTCCACTTT	CASSSTGQSSYNSPLHF
TRBV9	few	TRBJ2-1	TRBD2	TGTGCCAGCAGCCCGATTCTAGCGGGAGGGCCCCACAATGAGCAGTTCTTC	CASSPILAGGPHNEQFF
TRBV27	.	TRBJ2-7	.	TGTGCCAGCAGTTTCAGGGACGAGCAGTACTTC	CASSFRDEQYF
TRBV4-3	.	TRBJ2-3	.	TGCGCCAGCAGCCAAGTCAGGACAGAGTTCAACACAGATACGCAGTATTTT	CASSQVRTEFNTDTQYF
TRBV4-1	few	TRBJ2-7	TRBD2	TGCGCCAGCAGCCAACTTAGCGGGAGATCCTACGAGCAGTACTTC	CASSQLSGRSYEQYF
TRBV6-1	.	TRBJ1-5	TRBD1	TGTGCCAGCAGTGAACAACAGGGGGCAGGCAATCAGCCCCAGCATTTT	CASSEQQGAGNQPQHF
TRBV19	.	TRBJ1-1	TRBD1	TGTGCCAGTAACGAAAGACGACAGGGGCTGAACACTGAAGCTTTCTTT	CASNERRQGLNTEAFF
TRBV9	.	TRBJ2-1	TRBD2	TGTGCCAGCAGCGTAGAAATAGCGGGGAACAATGAGCAGTTCTTC	CASSVEIAGNNEQFF
TRBV28	.	TRBJ1-1	TRBD1	TGTGCCAGCAGTTCCCATATCCCTCCCCGGGACAGGGGGTTGGACACTGAAGCTTTCTTT	CASSSHIPPRDRGLDTEAFF
TRBV5-1	.	TRBJ1-2	.	TGCGCCAGCAGCTTCCTCCACCGACAGGATTCTAACTATGGCTACACCTTC	CASSFLHRQDSNYGYTF
TRBV6-6	.	TRBJ1-5	TRBD1	TGTGCCAGCAGGGGGGGACAGGGAGTAAATCAGCCCCAGCATTTT	CASRGGQGVNQPQHF
TRBV11-1	.	TRBJ2-7	.	TGTGCCAGCAGTCCGGGACAAAGGAGCTCCTACGAGCAGTACTTC	CASSPGQRSSYEQYF
TRBV5-1	.	TRBJ2-5	TRBD2	TGCGCCAGCAGCTTGGAGACTAGCGGGAAAGAGACCCAGTACTTC	CASSLETSGKETQYF
TRBV27	.	TRBJ2-3	.	TGTGCCAGCAGTTTAGGTAGCGGCCGTCACACAGATACGCAGTATTTT	CASSLGSGRHTDTQYF
TRBV29-1	.	TRBJ2-1	TRBD2	TGCAGCGTTGTCGGGGGGGTTAATGAGCAGTTCTTC	CSVVGGVNEQFF
TRBV4-1	.	TRBJ2-7	TRBD2	TGCGCCAGCAGCCAAGATCGAATGGGGACTAGCGGGGCCGTACTAACTTACGAGCAGTACTTC	CASSQDRMGTSGAVLTYEQYF
TRBV20-1	.	TRBJ1-4	TRBD1	TGCGCGGGACAGAAAAATGAAAAACTGTTTTTT	CAGQKNEKLFF
TRBV18	.	TRBJ1-1	.	TGTGCCAGCTCACGCAAGACAGGCTTTAACACTGAAGCTTTCTTT	CASSRKTGFNTEAFF
TRBV6-5	.	TRBJ2-4	.	TGTGCCAGCAGCCCAGGCAGGGGAGCCAAAAACATTCAGTACTTC	CASSPGRGAKNIQYF
TRBV19	.	TRBJ1-1	.	TGTGCCAGTAGTATTAGTCCCCCGGTCCAAGCTTTCTTT	CASSISPPVQAFF
TRBV28	.	TRBJ1-5	.	TGTGCCAGCAGTTTATGCTATAACAGGTCCAATCAGCCCCAGCATTTT	CASSLCYNRSNQPQHF
TRBV11-2	.	TRBJ1-6	.	TGTGCCAGCAGTGACAGTTTTAGTTCACCCCTCCACTTT	CASSDSFSSPLHF
TRBV21-1	.	TRBJ2-2	.	TGTGCCAGCAGCAAGATTCGAGGGCCGAGGAACACCGGGGAGCTGTTTTTT	CASSKIRGPRNTGELFF
TRBV5-1	once	TRBJ2-7	TRBD2	TGCGCCAGCAGCTTGGGACTGGCGGGGGGGCCCCACGAGCAGTACTTC	CASSLGLAGGPHEQYF
TRBV6-6	.	TRBJ1-1	TRBD1	TGTGCCAGCAGAAAACAACAGGGGGCAAGGTCTGAAGCTTTCTTT	CASRKQQGARSEAFF
TRBV30	.	TRBJ2-6	TRBD1	TGTGCCTGGGGGGACAGCTCTGGGGCCAACGTCCTGACTTTC	CAWGDSSGANVLTF
TRBV10-3	few	TRBJ2-1	TRBD2	TGTGCCATCAGCGATCCGGGGACTAGCTCCTACAATGAGCAGTTCTTC	CAISDPGTSSYNEQFF
TRBV7-9	.	TRBJ1-6	TRBD1	TGTGCCAGCAGCTTCTTCACAGGGGACTCACCCCTCCACTTT	CASSFFTGDSPLHF
TRBV10-3	.	TRBJ2-3	.	TGTGCCATCAGTGAGTCGAGGACAGCCAGGACAGATACGCAGTATTTT	CAISESRTARTDTQYF
TRBV6-1	.	TRBJ1-5	.	TGTGCCAGCAGTGTTGCAGGATATAGCAATCAGCCCCAGCATTTT	CASSVAGYSNQPQHF
TRBV28	.	TRBJ1-4	TRBD1	TGTGCCAGCACCCCTCCGGGACAGAGAGATAATGAAAAACTGTTTTTT	CASTPPGQRDNEKLFF
TRBV11-2	.	TRBJ1-3	.	TGTGCCATTAAAGACTGCTCTGGAAACACCATATATTTT	CAIKDCSGNTIYF
TRBV25-1	.	TRBJ2-1	TRBD2	TGTGCCAGCCGCGGGGGGATGTTCAAGGCCAATGAGCAGTTCTTC	CASRGGMFKANEQFF
TRBV5-1	.	TRBJ2-2	.	TGCGCCAGCAGCGCGGGGACCTGTTCCGGGGAGCTGTTTTTT	CASSAGTCSGELFF
TRBV30	.	TRBJ1-4	TRBD1	TGTGCCTGGAGTGTACGGGACAGGGGAGTAACTAATGAAAAACTGTTTTTT	CAWSVRDRGVTNEKLFF
TRBV15	.	TRBJ1-6	TRBD1	TGTGCCACCAGCAGAGATTATTCGACAGGGATTATTTCACCCCTCCACTTT	CATSRDYSTGIISPLHF
TRBV28	.	TRBJ2-2	TRBD2	TGTGCCAGCCGGGAGGGTGGCAGAAACACCGGGGAGCTGTTTTTT	CASREGGRNTGELFF
TRBV14	.	TRBJ2-7	TRBD1	TGTGCCAGCAGCCAAGACGGACAGGGGGCGACCCTGTCCGAGCAGTACTTC	CASSQDGQGATLSEQYF
TRBV29-1	.	TRBJ2-3	TRBD2	TGCAGCTGTGGCGGGGGGCTCCTCACAGATACGCAGTATTTT	CSCGGGLLTDTQYF
TRBV28	.	TRBJ1-4	.	TGTGCCACATGGGGGGGACCCAATGAAAAACTGTTTTTT	CATWGGPNEKLFF